This T cell receptor (beta chain) stems from a study of blood T cell repertoires in COVID-19. The overall study: Samples taken during acute and convalescent COVID-19 were collected in the United States, Italy and Spain. In each case, the material was cDNA or gDNA derived from T cells, B-cell-depleted T cells, or PBMCs.

In the source study's methods: The authors estimated nucleated cell counts from reference gene primer amplification. Clones were read by immunoSEQ multiplex PCR, and TCRdb kept only the in-frame ones, dropping some. From that table come the V and J calls and clone size; the DNA was used to work out D and trimming. Found here are 70,000 to 90,000 clones, more than 80% of them singletons; the top ten hold 15% to 20%. From germline, CDR1 is LNHDA and CDR2 SQIVND (reference sequence). V dropped 6 bases and J dropped 0; count of bases not matched to a gene: 11. The CDR3 has 17 amino acids. The source of this sequence is a woman in her sixties with acute or convalescent COVID-19. Sequencing was performed on peripheral blood. The chain combines TRBV19 with TRBJ1-3, with 7 positions matching TRBD1. The CDR3 here is CASRNRQGTSSGNTIYF. The CDR3 DNA is TGTGCCAGTAGAAATCGACAGGGTACGAGCTCTGGAAACACCATATATTTT. Together with reference TRBV19 and TRBJ1-3, the CDR3 gives the full variable domain: DGGITQSPKYLFRKEGQNVTLSCEQNLNHDAMYWYRQDPGQGLRLIYYSQIVNDFQKGDIAEGYSVSREKKESFPLTVTSAQKNPTAFYLCASRNRQGTSSGNTIYFGEGSWLTVV.